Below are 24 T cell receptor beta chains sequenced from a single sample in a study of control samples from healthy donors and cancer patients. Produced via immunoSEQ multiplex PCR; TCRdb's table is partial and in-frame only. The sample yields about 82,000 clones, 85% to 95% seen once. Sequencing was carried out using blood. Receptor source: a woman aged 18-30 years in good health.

CDR3 nucleotide sequence: TGCAGCGTGGACGGGGGAGGAGAGCAGTTCTTC. It translates to CSVDGGGEQFF. The chain has TRBV29-1 and TRBJ2-1; D may be TRBD2 (6 bases). V lost 6 bases to trimming and J lost 10 bases, with 13 bases between them. Germline CDR1 reads SQVTM; CDR2 reads ANQGSEA. CDR3 length equals 11 residues.

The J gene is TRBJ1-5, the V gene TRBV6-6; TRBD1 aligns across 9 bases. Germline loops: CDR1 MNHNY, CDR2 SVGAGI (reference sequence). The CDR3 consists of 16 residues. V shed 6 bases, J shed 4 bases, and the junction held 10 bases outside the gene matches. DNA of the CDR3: TGTGCCAGCAGAACTCCGGGACAGGGTGAGAATCAGCCCCAGCATTTT. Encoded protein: CASRTPGQGENQPQHF.

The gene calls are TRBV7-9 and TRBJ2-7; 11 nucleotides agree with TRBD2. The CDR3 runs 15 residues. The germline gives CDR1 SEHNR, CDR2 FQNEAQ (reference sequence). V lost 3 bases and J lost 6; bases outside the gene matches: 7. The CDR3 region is CASSFPTSGALEQYF. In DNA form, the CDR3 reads TGTGCCAGCAGCTTTCCGACTAGCGGGGCTCTCGAGCAGTACTTC.

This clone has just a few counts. CDR3 nucleotides: TGTGCCAGCAGTGTTGGGAACACCGGGGAGCTGTTTTTT. Translated, it gives CASSVGNTGELFF. This chain joins TRBV6-4 and TRBJ2-2, with D hard to call. CDR3 length: 13 amino acids. Trimming removed 4 bases from V and 1 base from J, with 4 bases in between. Per the germline V gene, CDR1 is MRHNA and CDR2 is SNTAGT.

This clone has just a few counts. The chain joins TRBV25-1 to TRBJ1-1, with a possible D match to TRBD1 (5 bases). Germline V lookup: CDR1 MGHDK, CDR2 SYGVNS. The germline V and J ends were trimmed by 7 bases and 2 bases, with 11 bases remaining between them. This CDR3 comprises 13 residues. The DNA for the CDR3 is TGTGCCAGCACTAGGGACTACAACACTGAAGCTTTCTTT. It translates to CASTRDYNTEAFF.

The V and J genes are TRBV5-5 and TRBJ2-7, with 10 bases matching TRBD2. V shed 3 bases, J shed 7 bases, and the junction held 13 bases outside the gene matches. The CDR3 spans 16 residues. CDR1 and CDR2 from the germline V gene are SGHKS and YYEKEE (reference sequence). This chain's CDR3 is CASSWASGSLSGEQYF. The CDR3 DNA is TGTGCCAGCAGCTGGGCTAGCGGGAGCTTATCGGGGGAGCAGTACTTC.

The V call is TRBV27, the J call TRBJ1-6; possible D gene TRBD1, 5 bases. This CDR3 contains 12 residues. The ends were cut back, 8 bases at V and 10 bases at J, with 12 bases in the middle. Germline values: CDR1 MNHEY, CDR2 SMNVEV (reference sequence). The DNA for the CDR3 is TGTGCCAGCCGGGACGGCCCGTCACCCCTCCACTTT. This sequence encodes CASRDGPSPLHF.

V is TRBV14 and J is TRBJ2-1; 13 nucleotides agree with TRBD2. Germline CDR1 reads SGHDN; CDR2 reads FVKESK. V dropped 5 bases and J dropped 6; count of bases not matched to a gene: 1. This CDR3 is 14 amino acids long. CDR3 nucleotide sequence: TGTGCCAGCAGCAGGACTAGCGGGAGCAATGAGCAGTTCTTC. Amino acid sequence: CASSRTSGSNEQFF. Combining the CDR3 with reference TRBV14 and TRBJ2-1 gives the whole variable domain EAGVTQFPSHSVIEKGQTVTLRCDPISGHDNLYWYRRVMGKEIKFLLHFVKESKQDESGMPNNRFLAERTGGTYSTLKVQPAELEDSGVYFCASSRTSGSNEQFFGPGTRLTVL.

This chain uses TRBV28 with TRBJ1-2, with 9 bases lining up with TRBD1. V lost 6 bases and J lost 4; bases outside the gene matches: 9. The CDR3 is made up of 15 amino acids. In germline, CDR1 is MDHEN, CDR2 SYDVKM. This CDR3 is CASRPATGGAYGYTF. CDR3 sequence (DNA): TGTGCCAGCAGGCCCGCCACAGGGGGCGCCTATGGCTACACCTTC.

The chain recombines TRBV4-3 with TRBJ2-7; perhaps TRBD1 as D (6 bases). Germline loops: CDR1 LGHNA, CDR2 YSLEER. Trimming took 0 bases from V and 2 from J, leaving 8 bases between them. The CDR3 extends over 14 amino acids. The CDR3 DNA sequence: TGCGCCAGCAGCCAAGACAGGGGTCCCTACGAGCAGTACTTC. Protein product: CASSQDRGPYEQYF.

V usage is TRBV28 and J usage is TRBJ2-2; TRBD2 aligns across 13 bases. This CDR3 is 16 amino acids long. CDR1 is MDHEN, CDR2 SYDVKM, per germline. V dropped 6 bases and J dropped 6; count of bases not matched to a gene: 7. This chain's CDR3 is CASSSWTSGSSGELFF. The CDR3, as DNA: TGTGCCAGCAGCTCATGGACTAGCGGGAGTTCCGGGGAGCTGTTTTTT. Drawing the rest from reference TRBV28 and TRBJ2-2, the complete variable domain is DVKVTQSSRYLVKRTGEKVFLECVQDMDHENMFWYRQDPGLGLRLIYFSYDVKMKEKGDIPEGYSVSREKKERFSLILESASTNQTSMYLCASSSWTSGSSGELFFGEGSRLTVL.

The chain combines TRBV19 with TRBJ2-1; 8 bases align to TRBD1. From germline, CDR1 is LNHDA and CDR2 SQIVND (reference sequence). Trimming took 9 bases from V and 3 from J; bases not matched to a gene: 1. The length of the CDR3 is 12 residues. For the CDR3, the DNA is TGTGCCAGCGGACAGGGCTACAATGAGCAGTTCTTC. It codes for CASGQGYNEQFF.

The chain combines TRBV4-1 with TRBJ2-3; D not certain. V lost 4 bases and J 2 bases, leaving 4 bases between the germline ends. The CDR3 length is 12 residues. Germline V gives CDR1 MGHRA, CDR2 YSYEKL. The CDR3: CASSLSTDTQYF. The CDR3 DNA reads TGCGCCAGCAGCCTATCCACAGATACGCAGTATTTT.

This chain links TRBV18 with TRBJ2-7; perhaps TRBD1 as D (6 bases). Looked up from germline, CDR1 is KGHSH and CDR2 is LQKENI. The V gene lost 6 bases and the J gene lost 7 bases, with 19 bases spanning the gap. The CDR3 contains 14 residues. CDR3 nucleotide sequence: TGTGCCAGCTCGTTAAAACAGGGTTTAGCGGAGCAGTACTTC. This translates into CASSLKQGLAEQYF.

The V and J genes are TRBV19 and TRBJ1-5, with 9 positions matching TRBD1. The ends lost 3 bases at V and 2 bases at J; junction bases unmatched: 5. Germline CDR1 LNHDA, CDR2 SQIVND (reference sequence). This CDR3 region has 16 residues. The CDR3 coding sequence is TGTGCCAGTAGTATCGGTACAGGGGGCGGCAATCAGCCCCAGCATTTT. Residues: CASSIGTGGGNQPQHF.

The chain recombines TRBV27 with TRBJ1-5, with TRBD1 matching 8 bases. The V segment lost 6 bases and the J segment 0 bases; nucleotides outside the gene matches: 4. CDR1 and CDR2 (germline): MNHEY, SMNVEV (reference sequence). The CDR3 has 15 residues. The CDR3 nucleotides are TGTGCCAGCAGCAGGACAGGGTATAGCAATCAGCCCCAGCATTTT. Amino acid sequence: CASSRTGYSNQPQHF.

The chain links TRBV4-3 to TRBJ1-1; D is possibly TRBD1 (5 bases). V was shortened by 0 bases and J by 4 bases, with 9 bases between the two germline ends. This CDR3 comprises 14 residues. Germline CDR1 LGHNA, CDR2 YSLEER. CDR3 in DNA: TGCGCCAGCAGCCAAGATTCGGGGGGCACTGAAGCTTTCTTT. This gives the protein CASSQDSGGTEAFF.

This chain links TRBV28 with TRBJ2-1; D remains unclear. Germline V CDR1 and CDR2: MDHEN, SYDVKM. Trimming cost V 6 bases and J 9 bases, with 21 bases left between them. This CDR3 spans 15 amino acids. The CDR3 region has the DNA TGTGCCAGCAGCAGCCCTATGAGACCCGTCATTGAGCAGTTCTTC. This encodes CASSSPMRPVIEQFF.

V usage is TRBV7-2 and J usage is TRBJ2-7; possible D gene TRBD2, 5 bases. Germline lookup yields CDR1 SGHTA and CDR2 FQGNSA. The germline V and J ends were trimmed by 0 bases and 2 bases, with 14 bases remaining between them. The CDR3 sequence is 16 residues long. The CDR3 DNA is TGTGCCAGCAGCTTAGCAGGAACGGGGTCCCCCTACGAGCAGTACTTC. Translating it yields CASSLAGTGSPYEQYF.

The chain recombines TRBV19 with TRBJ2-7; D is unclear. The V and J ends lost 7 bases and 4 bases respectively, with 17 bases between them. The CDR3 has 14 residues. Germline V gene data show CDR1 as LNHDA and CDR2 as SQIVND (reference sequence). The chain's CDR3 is CASKSRQWAYEQYF. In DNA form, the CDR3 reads TGTGCCAGTAAAAGTCGGCAGTGGGCTTACGAGCAGTACTTC.

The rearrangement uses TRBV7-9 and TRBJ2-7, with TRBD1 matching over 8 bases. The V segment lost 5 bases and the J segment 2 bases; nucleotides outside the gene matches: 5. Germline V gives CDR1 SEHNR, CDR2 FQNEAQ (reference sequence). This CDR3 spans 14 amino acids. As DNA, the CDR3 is TGTGCCAGCAGCCCCGACAGGGGCGCCTACGAGCAGTACTTC. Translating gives CASSPDRGAYEQYF. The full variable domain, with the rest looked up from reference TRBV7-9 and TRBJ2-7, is DTGVSQNPRHKITKRGQNVTFRCDPISEHNRLYWYRQTLGQGPEFLTYFQNEAQLEKSRLLSDRFSAERPKGSFSTLEIQRTEQGDSAMYLCASSPDRGAYEQYFGPGTRLTVT.

The CDR3 reads CASRPQGGSNQPQHF. The CDR3 DNA reads TGTGCCAGCAGACCTCAGGGAGGAAGCAATCAGCCCCAGCATTTT. This sequence joins TRBV27 and TRBJ1-5, with a weak D call TRBD1 (5 bases). V gave up 6 bases and J gave up 1 base, with 13 bases separating them. Germline V gives CDR1 MNHEY, CDR2 SMNVEV (reference sequence). This CDR3 has 15 amino acids.

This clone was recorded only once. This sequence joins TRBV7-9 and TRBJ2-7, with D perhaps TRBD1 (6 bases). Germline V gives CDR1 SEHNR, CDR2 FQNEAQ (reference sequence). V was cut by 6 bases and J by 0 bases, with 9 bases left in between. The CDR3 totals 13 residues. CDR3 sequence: CASRPGHSYEQYF. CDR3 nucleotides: TGTGCCAGCAGACCGGGACACTCCTACGAGCAGTACTTC.

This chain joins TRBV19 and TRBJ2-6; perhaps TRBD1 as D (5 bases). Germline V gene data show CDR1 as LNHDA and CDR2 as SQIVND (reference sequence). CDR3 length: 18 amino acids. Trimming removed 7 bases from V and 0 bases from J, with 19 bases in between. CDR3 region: CASTNRIRFFSGANVLTF. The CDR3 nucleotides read TGTGCCAGTACGAACAGGATTAGATTCTTCTCTGGGGCCAACGTCCTGACTTTC.